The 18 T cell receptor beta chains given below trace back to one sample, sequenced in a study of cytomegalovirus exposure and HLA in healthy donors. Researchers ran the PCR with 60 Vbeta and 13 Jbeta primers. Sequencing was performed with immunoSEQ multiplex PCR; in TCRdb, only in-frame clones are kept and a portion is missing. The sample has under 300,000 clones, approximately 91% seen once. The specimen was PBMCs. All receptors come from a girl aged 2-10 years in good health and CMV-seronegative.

The CDR3 loop reads CASGSRSGLAGSPSTDTQYF. As DNA, the CDR3 is TGTGCTAGTGGTTCGAGAAGCGGACTAGCGGGGTCACCTAGCACAGATACGCAGTATTTT. The genes are TRBV12-5 and TRBJ2-3, with 12 bases fitting TRBD2. Germline lookup yields CDR1 LGHNT and CDR2 FRNRAP. There are 20 residues in the CDR3. Trimming cost V 4 bases and J 0 bases; bases outside gene matches: 14.

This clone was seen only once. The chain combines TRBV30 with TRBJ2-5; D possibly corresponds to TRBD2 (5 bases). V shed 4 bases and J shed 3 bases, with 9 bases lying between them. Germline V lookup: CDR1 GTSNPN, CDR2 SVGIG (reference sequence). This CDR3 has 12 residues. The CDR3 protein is CAWTGNEETQYF. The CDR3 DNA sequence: TGTGCCTGGACCGGGAACGAAGAGACCCAGTACTTC.

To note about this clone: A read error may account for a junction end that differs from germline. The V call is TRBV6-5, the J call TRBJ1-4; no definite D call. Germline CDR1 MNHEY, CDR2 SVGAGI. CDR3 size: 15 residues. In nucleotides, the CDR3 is TGTGCCAGCAGTTACCGACACGCGTCCCGAGAAAAACCGTTTTTT. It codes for CASSYRHASREKPFF.

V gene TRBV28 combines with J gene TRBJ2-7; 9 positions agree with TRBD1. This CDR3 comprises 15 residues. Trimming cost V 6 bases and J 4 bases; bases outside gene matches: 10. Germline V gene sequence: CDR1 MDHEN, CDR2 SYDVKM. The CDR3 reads CASRWGQGPRYEQYF. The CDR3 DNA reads TGTGCCAGCAGATGGGGACAGGGTCCGAGGTACGAGCAGTACTTC.

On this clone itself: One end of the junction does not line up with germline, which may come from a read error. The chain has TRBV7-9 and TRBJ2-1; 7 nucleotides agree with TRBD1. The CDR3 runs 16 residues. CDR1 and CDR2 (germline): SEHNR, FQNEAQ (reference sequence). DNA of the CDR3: TGTTCCAGCAGCTCCCCGGGTGCAGGGGGCTACAATGAGCAGTTCTTC. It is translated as CSSSSPGAGGYNEQFF. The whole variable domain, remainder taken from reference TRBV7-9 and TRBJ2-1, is DTGVSQNPRHKITKRGQNVTFRCDPISEHNRLYWYRQTLGQGPEFLTYFQNEAQLEKSRLLSDRFSAERPKGSFSTLEIQRTEQGDSAMYLCSSSSPGAGGYNEQFFGPGTRLTVL.

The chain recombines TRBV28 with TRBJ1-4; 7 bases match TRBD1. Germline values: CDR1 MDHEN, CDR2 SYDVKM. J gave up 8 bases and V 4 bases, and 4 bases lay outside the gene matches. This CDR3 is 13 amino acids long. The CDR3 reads CASSSYRGEKLFF. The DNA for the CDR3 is TGTGCCAGCAGTTCATACAGGGGCGAAAAACTGTTTTTT.

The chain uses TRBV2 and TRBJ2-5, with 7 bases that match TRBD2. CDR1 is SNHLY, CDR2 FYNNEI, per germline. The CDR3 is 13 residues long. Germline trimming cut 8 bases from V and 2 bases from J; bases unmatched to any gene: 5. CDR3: CASSASGQETQYF. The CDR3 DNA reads TGTGCCAGCTCCGCTAGCGGACAAGAGACCCAGTACTTC.

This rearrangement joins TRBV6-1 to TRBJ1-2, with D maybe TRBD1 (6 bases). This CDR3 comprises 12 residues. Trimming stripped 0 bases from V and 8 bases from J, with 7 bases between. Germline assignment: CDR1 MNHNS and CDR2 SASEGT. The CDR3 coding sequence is TGTGCCAGCAGTGAAGCAAGGGGGGGCTACACCTTC. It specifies CASSEARGGYTF.

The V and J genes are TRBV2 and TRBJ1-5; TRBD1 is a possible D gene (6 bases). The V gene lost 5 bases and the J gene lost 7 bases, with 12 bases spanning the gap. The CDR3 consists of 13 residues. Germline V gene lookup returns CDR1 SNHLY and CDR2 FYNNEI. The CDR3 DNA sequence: TGTGCCAGCAGTAACCAGGGGCACCAGCCCCAGCATTTT. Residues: CASSNQGHQPQHF.

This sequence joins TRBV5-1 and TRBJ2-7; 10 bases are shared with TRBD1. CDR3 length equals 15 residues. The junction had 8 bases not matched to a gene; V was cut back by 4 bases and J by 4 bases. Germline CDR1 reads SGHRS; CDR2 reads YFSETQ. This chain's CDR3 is CASSQLPGQGYEQYF. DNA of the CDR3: TGCGCCAGCAGCCAGCTACCGGGACAGGGGTACGAGCAGTACTTC. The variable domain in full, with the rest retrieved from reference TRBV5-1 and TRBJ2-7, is KAGVTQTPRYLIKTRGQQVTLSCSPISGHRSVSWYQQTPGQGLQFLFEYFSETQRNKGNFPGRFSGRQFSNSRSEMNVSTLELGDSALYLCASSQLPGQGYEQYFGPGTRLTVT.

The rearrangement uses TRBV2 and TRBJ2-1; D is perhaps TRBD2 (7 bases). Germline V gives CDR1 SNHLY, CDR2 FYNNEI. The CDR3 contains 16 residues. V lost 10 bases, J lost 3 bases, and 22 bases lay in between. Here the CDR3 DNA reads TGTGCCACTAACTCAGGAGGGGGAGGGGACTACAATGAGCAGTTCTTC. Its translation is CATNSGGGGDYNEQFF.

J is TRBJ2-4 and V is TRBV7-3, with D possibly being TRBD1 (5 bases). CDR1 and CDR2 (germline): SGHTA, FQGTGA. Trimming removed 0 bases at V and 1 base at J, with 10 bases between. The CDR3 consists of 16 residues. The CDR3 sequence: CASSLTGEGAKNIQYF. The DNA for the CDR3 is TGTGCCAGCAGCTTAACAGGGGAAGGGGCCAAAAACATTCAGTACTTC.

In nucleotides, the CDR3 is TGTGCCAGCAGCCCGGGTAGGAAAAATGAGCAGTTCTTC. This gives the protein CASSPGRKNEQFF. This chain uses TRBV13 with TRBJ2-1; D gene ambiguous. Germline-derived CDR1 and CDR2 are PRHDT and FYEKMQ (reference sequence). Trimming pared 5 bases from V and 7 bases from J, leaving 12 bases between. The CDR3 has 13 amino acids.

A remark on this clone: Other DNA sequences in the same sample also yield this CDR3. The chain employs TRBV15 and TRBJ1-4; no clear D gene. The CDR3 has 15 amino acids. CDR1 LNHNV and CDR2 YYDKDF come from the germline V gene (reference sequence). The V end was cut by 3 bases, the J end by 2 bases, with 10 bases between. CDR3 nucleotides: TGTGCCACCAGCAGGGCGCGAGGGACTAATGAAAAACTGTTTTTT. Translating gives CATSRARGTNEKLFF. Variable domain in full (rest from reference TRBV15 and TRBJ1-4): DAMVIQNPRYQVTQFGKPVTLSCSQTLNHNVMYWYQQKSSQAPKLLFHYYDKDFNNEADTPDNFQSRRPNTSFCFLDIRSPGLGDTAMYLCATSRARGTNEKLFFGSGTQLSVL.

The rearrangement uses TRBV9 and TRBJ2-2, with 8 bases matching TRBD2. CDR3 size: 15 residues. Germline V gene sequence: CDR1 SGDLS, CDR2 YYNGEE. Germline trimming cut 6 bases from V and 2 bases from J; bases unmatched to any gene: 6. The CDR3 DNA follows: TGTGCCAGCAACGGACTAGCAGATAACACCGGGGAGCTGTTTTTT. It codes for CASNGLADNTGELFF.

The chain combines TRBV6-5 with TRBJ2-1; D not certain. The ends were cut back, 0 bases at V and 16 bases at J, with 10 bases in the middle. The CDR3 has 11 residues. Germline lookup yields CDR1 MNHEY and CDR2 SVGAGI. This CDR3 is CASSYSNRNFF. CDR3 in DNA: TGTGCCAGCAGTTACTCGAATAGAAATTTCTTC.

CDR3 residues: CAWATGVSNNEQFF. The CDR3 DNA reads as TGTGCCTGGGCGACAGGGGTCTCGAACAATGAGCAGTTCTTC. The chain carries TRBV30 and TRBJ2-1, with TRBD1 matching over 8 bases. Germline-derived CDR1 and CDR2 are GTSNPN and SVGIG (reference sequence). The CDR3 loop spans 14 amino acids. J gave up 5 bases and V 5 bases, and 8 bases lay outside the gene matches.

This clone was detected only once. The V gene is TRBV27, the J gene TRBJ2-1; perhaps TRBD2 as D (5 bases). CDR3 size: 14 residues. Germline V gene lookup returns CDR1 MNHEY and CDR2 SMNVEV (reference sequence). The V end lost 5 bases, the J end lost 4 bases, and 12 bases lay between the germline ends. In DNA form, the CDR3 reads TGTGCCAGCAGTCATAACCCGGGATACAATGAGCAGTTCTTC. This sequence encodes CASSHNPGYNEQFF.